The rows below give T cell receptor beta chains drawn from one sample of a study of neurological immune-mediated disorders. TCRdb reprocessed the 5' RACE reads with MiXCR, giving one entry per CDR3 protein. This sample has 11,000 to 15,000 distinct CDR3 sequences; roughly 7% occur once, and the top ten carry around 24%. The sequencing sample was made of CD8+ T cells from blood. Receptors originate from a woman in her thirties or forties in good health. The CDR3 runs from the conserved cysteine through the conserved F or W. The order of the fields is D gene, J gene, CDR3 length, V gene, clone size, CDR3 protein, CDR3 DNA. The D gene is left open where the match is weak. Some rows mark clone size as missing; the rest say once, few, many or name a class of expanded clone.

-,TRBJ2-1,13,TRBV7-3,-,CASSLGAGTEQFF,TGTGCCAGCAGCTTAGGGGCAGGGACTGAGCAGTTCTTC
TRBD2,TRBJ2-1,14,TRBV29-1,many,CSVVGGISYNEQFF,TGCAGCGTTGTCGGGGGGATCTCCTACAATGAGCAGTTCTTC
-,TRBJ1-1,13,TRBV7-9,many,CASSLGNSPEAFF,TGTGCCAGCAGCTTAGGGAATTCGCCTGAAGCTTTCTTT
TRBD1,TRBJ1-1,15,TRBV12-3/TRBV12-4,many,CASSPGTALNTEAFF,TGTGCCAGCAGTCCGGGGACAGCTTTGAACACTGAAGCTTTCTTT
TRBD1,TRBJ2-1,15,TRBV27,many,CASTSGQGVYNEQFF,TGTGCCAGCACCTCGGGACAGGGGGTCTACAATGAGCAGTTCTTC
-,TRBJ2-1,15,TRBV18,many,CASSPPGSSYNEQFF,TGTGCCAGCTCACCACCGGGGAGCTCCTACAATGAGCAGTTCTTC
-,TRBJ2-2,14,TRBV7-9,medium-sized,CASIKPLTPGELFF,TGTGCCAGCATCAAGCCCCTCACGCCCGGGGAGCTGTTTTTT
TRBD1,TRBJ2-7,14,TRBV27,many,CASRKQGEVREQYF,TGTGCCAGCAGGAAACAGGGGGAGGTGCGCGAGCAGTACTTC
TRBD1,TRBJ1-4,14,TRBV20-1,many,CSASPGTDNEKLFF,TGCAGTGCTAGCCCCGGGACAGACAATGAAAAACTGTTTTTT
-,TRBJ2-1,15,TRBV27,many,CASSLSPGHYNEQFF,TGTGCCAGCAGTTTATCGCCGGGGCACTACAATGAGCAGTTCTTC
-,TRBJ2-1,12,TRBV6-5,many,CASSSLDNEQFF,TGTGCCAGCAGTAGTCTGGACAATGAGCAGTTCTTC
TRBD2,TRBJ2-5,15,TRBV24-1,-,CATRVLAGSQETQYF,TGTGCCACCAGAGTCCTAGCGGGGTCACAAGAGACCCAGTACTTC
-,TRBJ2-7,16,TRBV10-3,many,CAISESETGEPYEQYF,TGTGCCATCAGTGAGTCGGAGACGGGAGAACCCTACGAGCAGTACTTC
-,TRBJ1-6,14,TRBV7-8,many,CASSLTGYNSPLHF,TGTGCCAGCTCCCTAACAGGGTATAATTCACCCCTCCACTTT
-,TRBJ2-2,16,TRBV7-6,many,CASSLEQGRNTGELFF,TGTGCCAGCAGCTTAGAACAGGGAAGGAACACCGGGGAGCTGTTTTTT
-,TRBJ2-7,11,TRBV29-1,many,CSEMVGYEQYF,TGCAGCGAAATGGTCGGCTACGAGCAGTACTTC
-,TRBJ1-4,16,TRBV4-1,many,CASSHRDGQLNEKLFF,TGCGCCAGCAGCCACCGGGACGGACAACTTAATGAAAAACTGTTTTTT
-,TRBJ2-2,12,TRBV12-3/TRBV12-4,many,CASTAGGGELFF,TGTGCCAGCACCGCCGGTGGCGGGGAGCTGTTTTTT
-,TRBJ1-2,14,TRBV6-5,many,CASSPRGRARGYTF,TGTGCCAGCAGTCCCCGGGGCAGGGCCAGGGGCTACACCTTC
-,TRBJ2-2,18,TRBV28,many,CASSFWQSFPPNTGELFF,TGTGCCAGCAGTTTTTGGCAATCGTTCCCTCCGAACACCGGGGAGCTGTTTTTT
-,TRBJ2-3,16,TRBV20-1,many,CSARDPRVTSTDTQYF,TGCAGTGCTAGAGACCCGAGGGTAACTAGCACAGATACGCAGTATTTT
-,TRBJ2-1,14,TRBV16,many,CASSDGLPQDEQFF,TGTGCCAGCAGTGACGGTCTGCCTCAAGATGAGCAGTTCTTC
-,TRBJ2-6,16,TRBV27,many,CASSLFGLSGANVLTF,TGTGCCAGCAGTTTATTCGGGCTCTCTGGGGCCAACGTCCTGACTTTC
TRBD1,TRBJ2-7,14,TRBV18,many,CASSPGTESYEQYF,TGTGCCAGCTCACCTGGGACAGAGTCCTACGAGCAGTACTTC
TRBD1,TRBJ2-7,14,TRBV20-1,many,CSARDTDRPYEQYF,TGCAGTGCTAGAGATACGGACAGGCCCTACGAGCAGTACTTC
TRBD1,TRBJ2-7,16,TRBV4-1,many,CASSPVRAQGNYEQYF,TGCGCCAGCAGCCCCGTTAGGGCACAGGGGAATTACGAGCAGTACTTC
-,TRBJ2-1,12,TRBV27,medium-sized,CASSPEGNEQFF,TGTGCCAGCAGCCCGGAGGGGAATGAGCAGTTCTTC
TRBD2,TRBJ2-7,15,TRBV2,many,CASTSSSGIGYEQYF,TGTGCCAGCACCTCTTCCAGCGGGATCGGTTACGAGCAGTACTTC
-,TRBJ2-4,14,TRBV7-2,many,CASSLGKVKNIQYF,TGTGCCAGCAGCTTAGGGAAGGTCAAAAACATTCAGTACTTC
TRBD1,TRBJ2-7,14,TRBV5-6,-,CASSLTGDSYEQYF,TGTGCCAGCAGCTTGACAGGGGACTCCTACGAGCAGTACTTC
TRBD1,TRBJ2-6,20,TRBV4-2,many,CASSQEGLGQGGAGANVLTF,TGTGCCAGCAGCCAAGAAGGTTTGGGACAGGGTGGGGCTGGGGCCAACGTCCTGACTTTC
-,TRBJ2-7,16,TRBV7-2,many,CASSLAAGIVYYEQYF,TGTGCCAGCAGCTTAGCAGCGGGTATCGTCTACTACGAGCAGTACTTC
-,TRBJ2-7,13,TRBV15,many,CATSSTRGREQYF,TGTGCCACCAGCTCCACTCGGGGAAGAGAGCAGTACTTC
-,TRBJ2-5,14,TRBV6-5,many,CASSYSTGVETQYF,TGTGCCAGCAGTTACTCGACCGGGGTGGAGACCCAGTACTTC
-,TRBJ2-2,17,TRBV10-2,-,CASSDPVYRANTGELFF,TGCGCCAGCAGTGACCCTGTTTACAGGGCGAACACCGGGGAGCTGTTTTTT
TRBD2,TRBJ2-7,15,TRBV4-1,many,CASSQDPSLADEQYF,TGCGCCAGCAGCCAAGACCCTTCCCTAGCGGACGAGCAGTACTTC
-,TRBJ2-1,14,TRBV6-4,many,CASSEKPLAQEQFF,TGTGCCAGCAGTGAAAAGCCGCTAGCTCAAGAGCAGTTCTTC
-,TRBJ2-3,15,TRBV28,once,CASSFVARRRDTQYF,TGTGCCAGCAGTTTCGTCGCCAGGAGGAGAGATACGCAGTATTTT
TRBD2,TRBJ2-3,19,TRBV27,many,CASSSTSGRAGPGTDTQYF,TGTGCCAGCAGTTCCACTAGCGGGAGGGCGGGTCCGGGAACAGATACGCAGTATTTT
-,TRBJ1-1,14,TRBV5-1,many,CASSPDSFNTEAFF,TGCGCCAGCAGCCCTGACAGTTTTAACACTGAAGCTTTCTTT
TRBD2,TRBJ2-1,17,TRBV19,-,CASSISLAGGLQNEQFF,TGTGCCAGTAGTATCAGCCTAGCGGGGGGGCTCCAGAATGAGCAGTTCTTC
TRBD2,TRBJ2-2,14,TRBV4-1,many,CASSLGTSGRELFF,TGCGCCAGCAGCCTCGGGACTAGCGGGAGGGAGCTGTTTTTT